This TCR beta chain was profiled in a study of response to subunit inactivated influenza vaccine. There are a few counts of this clonotype. With 4 bases clipped from V and 0 bases from J, the junction kept 1 base outside the gene matches. The CDR3 contains 13 residues. Germline CDR1 reads SQVTM; CDR2 reads ANQGSEA. TCRdb redid the calling of the RT-PCR reads with MiXCR, one entry per CDR3 protein. This sample has more than 450,000 distinct CDR3 sequences, with approximately 7.6% found just once. This receptor was taken from a man between 50 and 69 years old who received an inactivated influenza vaccine. Source: PBMCs from blood, taken around 25 months after vaccination. The rearrangement joins TRBV29-1 to TRBJ2-7; 9 bases are shared with TRBD2. CDR3 region: CSVVLAGSYEQYF. The CDR3, as DNA: TGCAGCGTTGTACTAGCGGGCTCCTACGAGCAGTACTTC.